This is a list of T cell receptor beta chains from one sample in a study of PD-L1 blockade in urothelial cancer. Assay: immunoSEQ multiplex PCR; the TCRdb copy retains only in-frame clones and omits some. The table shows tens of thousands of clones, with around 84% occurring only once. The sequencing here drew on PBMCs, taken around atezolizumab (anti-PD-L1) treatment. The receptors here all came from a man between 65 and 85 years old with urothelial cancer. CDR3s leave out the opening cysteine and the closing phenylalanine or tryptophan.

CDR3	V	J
ASRREVLETQY	TRBV5-1	TRBJ2-5
ASSSSGIRDTGELF	TRBV5-4	TRBJ2-2
ASSSWGTGGDQPQH	TRBV5-6	TRBJ1-5
ASSFPQGNRDEQF	TRBV5-8	TRBJ2-1
ASSLEREGYEQY	TRBV5-4	TRBJ2-7
ASSLRLAGADTQY	TRBV27	TRBJ2-3
ASTTVGQYTEAF	TRBV6-6	TRBJ1-1
ASSFLQGTEAF	TRBV27	TRBJ1-1
ASSQLDSPGGYT	TRBV4-2	TRBJ1-2
ASSFILLGQGFSGNTIY	TRBV5-1	TRBJ1-3
ASSLRGQGAGGNEQF	TRBV27	TRBJ2-1
ASSRSPSGAAYEQY	TRBV27	TRBJ2-7
ASSWDSRVGNTEAF	TRBV11-1	TRBJ1-1
ASSFWAGGQNEQF	TRBV5-1	TRBJ2-1
ASSLGQGGAYEQY	TRBV5-4	TRBJ2-7
ASSQQQPNEQF	TRBV5-6	TRBJ2-1
ASSGQGGSNQPQH	TRBV28	TRBJ1-5
ASSLLTRWY	TRBV7-8	TRBJ2-5
ASTRGLNYGYT	TRBV25-1	TRBJ1-2
ASSQDPVASGAPYEQY	TRBV4-2	TRBJ2-7
ASSHLGQPTDTQY	TRBV6-1	TRBJ2-3
AGGTTGGKDEQY	TRBV10-1	TRBJ2-7
ASTPRQGAGTGELF	TRBV5-1	TRBJ2-2
SVAGGPNGGLF	TRBV29-1	TRBJ2-2
ASSPWTSGPLSYNEQF	TRBV19	TRBJ2-1
ASSLPQGLGETQY	TRBV7-9	TRBJ2-5
ASSEIPGTSGSTEQF	TRBV10-2	TRBJ2-1
ASSLGGRNTGELF	TRBV5-1	TRBJ2-2
SVQNIVDGYT	TRBV29-1	TRBJ1-2
ASSLGGQGAHQPQH	TRBV7-9	TRBJ1-5
ASSKTSADTQY	TRBV7-9	TRBJ2-3
ASSFRQGAYNEQF	TRBV5-1	TRBJ2-1
ASSHPTQAKNIQY	TRBV4-2	TRBJ2-4
ASSLQEGSSYEQY	TRBV27	TRBJ2-7
ASSPDRSYGYT	TRBV18	TRBJ1-2
AIKRQGARETQY	TRBV10-3	TRBJ2-5
ASSSDRGTEAF	TRBV7-9	TRBJ1-1
ASSPQTSKGLSGANVLT	TRBV7-2	TRBJ2-6
AVGEGRTNEKLF	TRBV2	TRBJ1-4
ASSVVREGSYNEQF	TRBV9	TRBJ2-1
ASTPGSAGNTEAF	TRBV19	TRBJ1-1
ASSWGGNRPGDTQY	TRBV18	TRBJ2-3
ASSLDSYYEQY	TRBV7-6	TRBJ2-7
ASTEQDTEAF	TRBV28	TRBJ1-1
AIRGQDSYNEQF	TRBV10-3	TRBJ2-1
ATSREWTGVTGELF	TRBV15	TRBJ2-2
ASSLTSSDRGSTIY	TRBV5-1	TRBJ1-3
ASSFVQGSDTQY	TRBV27	TRBJ2-3
ASSKRQAGNTEAF	TRBV6-1	TRBJ1-1